The following is a T cell receptor (beta chain) sequence with its context. This clone was found a few times. Its antigen is unknown. No clone much larger than this one lies a single base away; base qualities are absent. V and J lose 1 base and 3 bases, and a span of 9 bases separates them. From the cysteine up to the phenylalanine, the CDR3 has a length of 15 residues. Only the CDR3 DNA is retained, 45 bases long and in frame from the first base. The CDR1 and CDR2 encoded by the germline V gene (reference sequence) are LNHNV and YYDKDF. This sample is part of a study of blood T cell repertoires in COVID-19 (dated by TCRdb to 2020 to 2021). About the study as a whole: Collaborator samples came from the United States, Italy and Spain and covered acute and convalescent phases of COVID-19. Deeply sampled blood TCRbeta repertoires from subjects exposed to, actively infected with, or recovered from COVID-19 were included in the dataset. Samples came from the ongoing ImmuneRACE study (first 160 participants) plus 1,254 subjects from 6 global collaborators. The prospective study material was composed of cDNA or gDNA derived from T cells, B-cell-depleted T cells, or PBMCs. The sample metadata nearly always contained a de-identified subject ID, COVID-19 status, age in years and sex. The repertoires were made available in a free public database intended to serve as a resource for research on the immune response to SARS-CoV-2. Where available, HLA class I and class II types were obtained from metadata supplied by the sample provider rather than from assay-based typing.

Collaborating institutions collected whole blood in K2EDTA tubes following their own protocols. For TCRbeta analysis, collaborators shipped samples as frozen whole blood, isolated PBMCs, or DNA extracted from either of those sample types. TCRbeta CDR3 regions were amplified from genomic DNA using the immunoSEQ Assay, a bias-controlled multiplex PCR. As for the original processing: Nucleated cell counts per sample were estimated from amplification of reference gene primers within the assay. To quantify the absolute abundance of each unique TCRbeta CDR3 rearrangement, sequence reads were collapsed and filtered. Productive Simpson clonality was computed per sample as the square root of Simpson's diversity index over productive rearrangements. The table comes from immuneACCESS by way of TCRdb, which keeps in-frame sequences with V and J called. Part of the clones is missing from these tables; in studies checked, under half for an unresolved V gene and the rest for unknown reasons. V, J and clone size were drawn from that table, and D and trimming were deduced from the DNA. The sample profile shows about 110,000 clones; approximately 90% of them were found once. About 34% of the sample lies in the top ten.

Findings and caveats that apply to the study as a whole: The amount of clinical and demographic metadata varied by source and participant and was provided uncurated.

The sequencing sample was made of peripheral blood. This clonotype originated in a woman at least 80 years old with acute or convalescent COVID-19. Rearrangement joined TRBV15 to TRBJ1-4; the D gene cannot be named for sure. The CDR3: CATSRAPRANEKLFF. DNA sequence: TGTGCCACCAGCAGAGCCCCTCGGGCTAATGAAAAACTGTTTTTT.